The rows below give T cell receptor beta chains drawn from one sample of a study of neurological immune-mediated disorders. A single record per CDR3 protein comes from TCRdb applying MiXCR to the 5' RACE reads. The profile shows 100,000 to 150,000 distinct CDR3 sequences, roughly 3.1% of them singletons. The sample comprised PBMCs. All receptors come from a woman in her twenties or thirties with multiple sclerosis. The CDR3 runs from the conserved cysteine through the conserved F or W. Each record gives: V gene, D gene, clone size, J gene, CDR3 protein, CDR3 DNA. A D gene is named only where the DNA matches it firmly. Some rows mark clone size as missing; the rest say once, few, many or name a class of expanded clone.

V: TRBV20-1; D: .; size: many; J: TRBJ2-1; CDR3: CSARVLRGSSYNEQFF; DNA: TGCAGTGCTAGAGTACTTAGGGGTAGCTCCTACAATGAGCAGTTCTTC
V: TRBV9; D: .; size: many; J: TRBJ2-1; CDR3: CASSVGSSRNEQFF; DNA: TGTGCCAGCAGCGTAGGGTCTAGCAGGAATGAGCAGTTCTTC
V: TRBV5-5; D: .; size: many; J: TRBJ2-5; CDR3: CASSFKSHQETQYF; DNA: TGTGCCAGCAGCTTTAAGAGTCACCAAGAGACCCAGTACTTC
V: TRBV20-1; D: TRBD1; size: many; J: TRBJ1-1; CDR3: CSARGDGEAFF; DNA: TGCAGTGCCAGGGGGGACGGTGAAGCTTTCTTT
V: TRBV5-5; D: .; size: many; J: TRBJ2-2; CDR3: CASSLSGDEITGELFF; DNA: TGTGCCAGCAGCTTGTCAGGGGACGAGATTACCGGGGAGCTGTTTTTT
V: TRBV5-6; D: TRBD1; size: many; J: TRBJ1-5; CDR3: CASSRRGTGILRQPQHF; DNA: TGTGCCAGCAGCCGGCGAGGGACAGGGATCCTTAGACAGCCCCAGCATTTT
V: TRBV6-1; D: .; size: many; J: TRBJ2-1; CDR3: CASRQRGGAGNEQFF; DNA: TGTGCCAGCAGGCAGAGGGGCGGTGCGGGCAATGAGCAGTTCTTC
V: TRBV28; D: TRBD1; size: .; J: TRBJ2-2; CDR3: CASSPQGQGNTVELFF; DNA: TGTGCCAGCAGCCCCCAGGGACAGGGGAACACCGTGGAGCTGTTTTTT
V: TRBV20-1; D: .; size: many; J: TRBJ2-7; CDR3: CSVGTYEQYF; DNA: TGCAGTGTGGGGACCTACGAGCAGTACTTC
V: TRBV3-1; D: .; size: .; J: TRBJ2-3; CDR3: CASSPGQISPGDTQYF; DNA: TGTGCCAGCAGCCCCGGACAGATTAGTCCCGGAGATACGCAGTATTTT
V: TRBV20-1; D: .; size: many; J: TRBJ2-3; CDR3: CSASSSRSPHPTDTQYF; DNA: TGCAGTGCTAGTAGTTCCCGGTCTCCGCACCCTACAGATACGCAGTATTTT
V: TRBV20-1; D: TRBD2; size: many; J: TRBJ2-2; CDR3: CSARLAGATGELFF; DNA: TGCAGTGCTAGATTAGCGGGGGCCACCGGGGAGCTGTTTTTT
V: TRBV3-1; D: .; size: many; J: TRBJ1-1; CDR3: CASSQVLGEAFF; DNA: TGTGCCAGCAGCCAAGTATTGGGTGAAGCTTTCTTT
V: TRBV19; D: .; size: many; J: TRBJ1-4; CDR3: CASNQDLGKLFF; DNA: TGTGCCAGTAATCAGGACCTGGGAAAACTGTTTTTT
V: TRBV7-9; D: TRBD1; size: .; J: TRBJ2-1; CDR3: CASSQQTGESEQFF; DNA: TGTGCCAGCAGCCAGCAAACAGGGGAGAGTGAGCAGTTCTTC
V: TRBV10-2; D: TRBD2; size: many; J: TRBJ2-1; CDR3: CASSESAGGSNEQFF; DNA: TGCGCCAGCAGTGAGTCCGCGGGGGGATCGAATGAGCAGTTCTTC
V: TRBV4-1; D: .; size: .; J: TRBJ1-1; CDR3: CASSQDRYLIAFF; DNA: TGCGCCAGCAGCCAAGACAGGTACCTGATAGCTTTCTTT
V: TRBV20-1; D: .; size: many; J: TRBJ1-2; CDR3: CSASWGTNYGYTF; DNA: TGCAGTGCTAGTTGGGGGACTAACTATGGCTACACCTTC
V: TRBV9; D: .; size: many; J: TRBJ2-1; CDR3: CASSVGWAINEQFF; DNA: TGTGCCAGCAGCGTAGGATGGGCTATCAATGAGCAGTTCTTC
V: TRBV10-3; D: .; size: many; J: TRBJ2-1; CDR3: CAAQEREGAYNEQFF; DNA: TGTGCCGCACAAGAAAGGGAGGGGGCCTACAATGAGCAGTTCTTC
V: TRBV18; D: TRBD1; size: few; J: TRBJ1-2; CDR3: CASSPQGQGSGYTF; DNA: TGTGCCAGCTCACCACAGGGACAGGGGAGTGGCTACACCTTC
V: TRBV5-1; D: .; size: many; J: TRBJ2-7; CDR3: CASSPGSGVDEQYF; DNA: TGCGCCAGCAGCCCCGGGTCAGGGGTGGACGAGCAGTACTTC
V: TRBV15; D: .; size: many; J: TRBJ2-5; CDR3: CATSTRGGRETQYF; DNA: TGTGCCACCAGCACCCGAGGGGGGAGAGAGACCCAGTACTTC
V: TRBV6-5; D: .; size: many; J: TRBJ1-2; CDR3: CASSYSRGANYGYTF; DNA: TGTGCCAGCAGTTACTCGCGGGGAGCTAACTATGGCTACACCTTC
V: TRBV29-1; D: TRBD1; size: many; J: TRBJ2-7; CDR3: CSVAGTGVGYEQYF; DNA: TGCAGCGTCGCGGGGACAGGGGTCGGATACGAGCAGTACTTC
V: TRBV20-1; D: TRBD1; size: many; J: TRBJ1-6; CDR3: CSAIQQGWNSPLHF; DNA: TGCAGTGCTATCCAACAGGGGTGGAATTCACCCCTCCACTTT
V: TRBV18; D: .; size: many; J: TRBJ2-7; CDR3: CASSPPWTGAYEQYF; DNA: TGTGCCAGCTCACCACCATGGACGGGGGCTTACGAGCAGTACTTC
V: TRBV5-5; D: .; size: few; J: TRBJ2-7; CDR3: CASSLETTFYEQYF; DNA: TGTGCCAGCAGCCTAGAGACTACCTTCTACGAGCAGTACTTC
V: TRBV2; D: TRBD2; size: .; J: TRBJ2-1; CDR3: CATHVSLLAGGRNSYNEQFF; DNA: TGTGCCACCCATGTGTCCCTCCTAGCGGGGGGCAGGAACTCCTACAATGAGCAGTTCTTC
V: TRBV18; D: .; size: many; J: TRBJ2-7; CDR3: CASSPSMETYEQYF; DNA: TGTGCCAGCTCACCGTCCATGGAAACCTACGAGCAGTACTTC
V: TRBV7-2; D: TRBD1; size: many; J: TRBJ2-7; CDR3: CASSPWTGEIYEQYF; DNA: TGTGCCAGCAGCCCATGGACAGGCGAGATCTACGAGCAGTACTTC
V: TRBV11-2; D: .; size: many; J: TRBJ2-3; CDR3: CASTLPTDTQYF; DNA: TGTGCCAGCACCCTGCCCACAGATACGCAGTATTTT
V: TRBV20-1; D: .; size: many; J: TRBJ1-1; CDR3: CSARYRDWGEAFF; DNA: TGCAGTGCTAGATACCGGGACTGGGGTGAAGCTTTCTTT
V: TRBV27; D: TRBD1; size: many; J: TRBJ1-4; CDR3: CATGTGGIEKLFF; DNA: TGTGCCACCGGGACAGGGGGGATTGAAAAACTGTTTTTT
V: TRBV6-5; D: .; size: many; J: TRBJ1-1; CDR3: CASSPIIGRGVNTEAFF; DNA: TGTGCCAGCAGCCCGATCATCGGGAGGGGGGTTAACACTGAAGCTTTCTTT
V: TRBV5-1; D: .; size: many; J: TRBJ1-4; CDR3: CASSSDSYNEKLFF; DNA: TGCGCCAGCAGCTCGGACAGCTATAATGAAAAACTGTTTTTT
V: TRBV4-1; D: .; size: many; J: TRBJ2-7; CDR3: CASSQDNDYEQYF; DNA: TGCGCCAGCAGCCAAGATAACGACTACGAGCAGTACTTC
V: TRBV4-3; D: .; size: many; J: TRBJ1-6; CDR3: CASSPATGSSPLHF; DNA: TGCGCCAGCAGCCCCGCTACCGGGAGTTCACCCCTCCACTTT
V: TRBV15; D: .; size: many; J: TRBJ2-7; CDR3: CATSRDRWASYEQYF; DNA: TGTGCCACCAGCAGAGATCGGTGGGCGTCCTACGAGCAGTACTTC
V: TRBV20-1; D: TRBD1; size: many; J: TRBJ2-1; CDR3: CSAREERDRDNEQFF; DNA: TGCAGTGCTAGAGAAGAGCGGGACAGGGACAATGAGCAGTTCTTC
V: TRBV27; D: TRBD2; size: many; J: TRBJ2-1; CDR3: CASNSGRAGYNEQFF; DNA: TGTGCCAGCAATAGCGGGAGGGCGGGATACAATGAGCAGTTCTTC
V: TRBV4-1; D: .; size: many; J: TRBJ1-4; CDR3: CASSQDLEKLFF; DNA: TGCGCCAGCAGCCAAGATTTGGAAAAACTGTTTTTT
V: TRBV7-8; D: .; size: many; J: TRBJ2-7; CDR3: CASSLEQGTSYEQYF; DNA: TGTGCCAGCAGCTTAGAACAGGGTACCTCCTACGAGCAGTACTTC
V: TRBV20-1; D: TRBD2; size: many; J: TRBJ2-7; CDR3: CSAPGVPGLAVYEQYF; DNA: TGCAGTGCCCCCGGGGTCCCGGGACTAGCGGTTTACGAGCAGTACTTC
V: TRBV2; D: .; size: many; J: TRBJ2-3; CDR3: CASSTRDTQYF; DNA: TGTGCCAGCTCCACCCGTGATACGCAGTATTTT
V: TRBV10-3; D: .; size: many; J: TRBJ2-3; CDR3: CATKRDPTDTQYF; DNA: TGTGCCACCAAACGGGACCCCACAGATACGCAGTATTTT
V: TRBV20-1; D: TRBD1; size: many; J: TRBJ2-1; CDR3: CSARNRGTPHNEQFF; DNA: TGCAGTGCTAGGAACAGGGGGACTCCCCACAATGAGCAGTTCTTC
V: TRBV27; D: .; size: many; J: TRBJ2-1; CDR3: CASSPGPYNEQFF; DNA: TGTGCCAGCAGCCCGGGACCCTACAATGAGCAGTTCTTC
V: TRBV10-3; D: .; size: many; J: TRBJ2-7; CDR3: CAISDLSMARETSHPYEQYF; DNA: TGTGCCATCAGTGATCTTTCTATGGCACGTGAGACTAGTCATCCCTACGAGCAGTACTTC
V: TRBV12-3/TRBV12-4; D: .; size: many; J: TRBJ1-4; CDR3: CASALTGRINEKLFF; DNA: TGTGCCAGCGCACTGACAGGCCGAATTAATGAAAAACTGTTTTTT
V: TRBV27; D: .; size: many; J: TRBJ2-5; CDR3: CASRDGNQETQYF; DNA: TGTGCCAGCAGGGACGGAAACCAAGAGACCCAGTACTTC
V: TRBV7-2; D: TRBD2; size: many; J: TRBJ2-2; CDR3: CASSYPGLSPTGELFF; DNA: TGTGCCAGCAGCTATCCGGGACTAAGTCCCACCGGGGAGCTGTTTTTT
V: TRBV5-1; D: .; size: many; J: TRBJ2-7; CDR3: CASSSTLYEQYF; DNA: TGCGCCAGCAGCTCAACCCTTTACGAGCAGTACTTC